This is a list of T cell receptor beta chains from one sample in a study of blood T cell repertoires in COVID-19. TCRdb's table, derived via immunoSEQ multiplex PCR, lists solely in-frame clones and lacks some. The sample holds 77,000 or so clones, 70% to 90% seen once. The source material was peripheral blood. These receptors were obtained from a man aged 50 to 60 with active COVID-19. CDR3s include the opening cysteine and the closing phenylalanine or tryptophan. D genes are given only for firm matches. Expanded clones are given a class, and other clones once, few, many or no size at all.

abundance: NA
j_gene: TRBJ2-7
d_gene: NA
v_gene: TRBV2
CDR3aa: CASMGTPTYYEQYF
CDR3nt: TGTGCCAGCATGGGGACACCAACCTACTACGAGCAGTACTTC

abundance: NA
j_gene: TRBJ1-1
d_gene: NA
v_gene: TRBV6-5
CDR3aa: CASSYHGPTGEAFF
CDR3nt: TGTGCCAGCAGTTATCACGGCCCAACGGGTGAAGCTTTCTTT

abundance: few
j_gene: TRBJ1-5
d_gene: NA
v_gene: TRBV7-2
CDR3aa: CASSLGGLPQHF
CDR3nt: TGTGCCAGCAGCTTAGGGGGCTTGCCCCAGCATTTT

abundance: once
j_gene: TRBJ2-2
d_gene: NA
v_gene: TRBV27
CDR3aa: CASSLSPTGSGELFF
CDR3nt: TGTGCCAGCAGTTTATCCCCTACAGGGTCCGGGGAGCTGTTTTTT

abundance: NA
j_gene: TRBJ1-5
d_gene: NA
v_gene: TRBV30
CDR3aa: CAWSVTSDQPQHF
CDR3nt: TGTGCCTGGAGTGTAACTTCGGATCAGCCCCAGCATTTT

abundance: NA
j_gene: TRBJ2-4
d_gene: NA
v_gene: TRBV28
CDR3aa: CASSFGGSKNIQYF
CDR3nt: TGTGCCAGCAGCTTTGGAGGATCCAAAAACATTCAGTACTTC

abundance: NA
j_gene: TRBJ1-4
d_gene: NA
v_gene: TRBV5-4
CDR3aa: CASSLEYGPNEKLFF
CDR3nt: TGTGCCAGCAGCTTGGAGTACGGTCCTAATGAAAAACTGTTTTTT

abundance: NA
j_gene: TRBJ2-1
d_gene: NA
v_gene: TRBV5-1
CDR3aa: CASSPRYLSDLRGGQFF
CDR3nt: TGCGCCAGCAGCCCCCGATACCTCTCGGACCTACGAGGAGGGCAGTTCTTC

abundance: NA
j_gene: TRBJ2-7
d_gene: TRBD1
v_gene: TRBV6-5
CDR3aa: CASTADRLTYEQYF
CDR3nt: TGTGCCAGCACCGCGGACAGGCTGACCTACGAGCAGTACTTC

abundance: NA
j_gene: TRBJ2-7
d_gene: TRBD1
v_gene: TRBV5-1
CDR3aa: CASSHTGGLSYEQYF
CDR3nt: TGCGCCAGCAGCCACACAGGGGGCCTGTCCTACGAGCAGTACTTC

abundance: NA
j_gene: TRBJ1-4
d_gene: NA
v_gene: TRBV5-5
CDR3aa: CASSFGIGGTNEKLFF
CDR3nt: TGTGCCAGCAGCTTTGGCATCGGGGGTACGAATGAAAAACTGTTTTTT

abundance: NA
j_gene: TRBJ2-7
d_gene: TRBD1
v_gene: TRBV2
CDR3aa: CASSGQGSGEQYF
CDR3nt: TGTGCCAGCAGTGGACAGGGATCGGGCGAGCAGTACTTC

abundance: NA
j_gene: TRBJ2-3
d_gene: NA
v_gene: TRBV5-5
CDR3aa: CASSLDLSDTQYF
CDR3nt: TGTGCCAGCAGCTTGGACTTGTCAGATACGCAGTATTTT

abundance: NA
j_gene: TRBJ2-5
d_gene: TRBD1
v_gene: TRBV15
CDR3aa: CATSRGQGVKTQYF
CDR3nt: TGTGCCACCAGCAGGGGACAGGGTGTTAAGACCCAGTACTTC

abundance: NA
j_gene: TRBJ1-4
d_gene: NA
v_gene: TRBV27
CDR3aa: CASSLFGRGDEKLFF
CDR3nt: TGTGCCAGCAGTTTATTTGGCCGGGGTGATGAAAAACTGTTTTTT

abundance: NA
j_gene: TRBJ2-7
d_gene: NA
v_gene: TRBV15
CDR3aa: CATSRTERTFEQYF
CDR3nt: TGTGCCACCAGCAGGACAGAACGAACATTCGAGCAGTACTTC

abundance: NA
j_gene: TRBJ2-5
d_gene: NA
v_gene: TRBV5-4
CDR3aa: CASSTGQKQETQYF
CDR3nt: TGTGCCAGCAGCACCGGACAAAAACAAGAGACCCAGTACTTC